The text below deals with one T cell receptor (beta chain). Its antigen is not yet known. Qualities for individual bases were not recorded, and no much larger clone is one base off. Trimming accounts for 4 bases at V and 1 base at J, while the number of junction bases matched to no gene is 7. The CDR3 holds 15 amino acids from the cysteine to the phenylalanine. Of all the DNA, just the CDR3 is kept, 45 bases in frame from base 1. CDR1 MNHEY and CDR2 SVGAGI are derived from the germline V gene. This entry comes from a study of blood T cells in healthy people across ages (dated by TCRdb to between 2014 and 2017). Turning to the overall study: In model experiments, template switching captured roughly one uniquely barcoded TCR beta cDNA molecule for every two T cells. The study measured age-related changes in TCR beta repertoire diversity using deep sequencing normalized with unique cDNA molecular identifiers. The donors were divided into four age groups: young (average about 16 years), middle-aged (approximately 39), aged (62) and long-lived (roughly 82). To avoid experimental bias, donors of different ages were randomly spread across the sequencing lanes. Using the same blood draw, the study looked at two additional independent replicas of 1 million unique cDNA reads for two donors, one aged 18 to 30 and the other aged 80 or older.

The roughly 39 donors, aged about 6 to 95 years, were systemically healthy Caucasian individuals from Russia. Each donor gave ten milliliters of peripheral blood, collected into EDTA-treated Vacutainer tubes. PBMCs were isolated by Ficoll-Paque density-gradient centrifugation, with at least 6 million obtained per sample. Trizol reagent was used to extract total RNA from the PBMCs, yielding at least 6 micrograms per sample. For every donor, flow cytometry on a PBMC aliquot measured the percentage of naive CD45RAhigh/CD27high T cells. What the study reported, not specific to this receptor: There was a strong correlation between observed TCR beta diversity and the percentage of naive T cells measured by flow cytometry. Compared with the aged group, the long-lived group had more naive CD4+ T cells, fewer expanded clones and increased TCR diversity, suggesting age selection. The CMV infection status of donors was not known, potentially confounding age-related changes in expanded clonotypes. Bulk unsorted PBMC profiling prevented conclusive comparison of naive and antigen-experienced compartments. As age increased, observed TCR beta diversity per million T cells dropped in a roughly linear way, and a significant reduction was already evident by age roughly 36. Estimates of total diversity based on one million sequenced T cells were considered lower bounds and underestimates.

The library was built by means of 5' RACE. Sequencing was carried out with an Illumina HiSeq 2500. A second PCR of 7 to 11 cycles was run with a J-beta primer mix and a sample-barcoded 5' primer. Each TCR beta cDNA molecule received a unique molecular identifier from a template-switch 5' adaptor carrying 12 random nucleotides. At least 3 million CDR3-containing paired-end reads were obtained from each sample. First-strand cDNA synthesis was performed from all RNA using the Mint cDNA synthesis kit, with priming by a TRBC-specific oligonucleotide. Following uracil-DNA glycosylase treatment, a first 18-cycle PCR with universal primers M1SS and BC2_uni_R was performed on all cDNA. The authors processed their data as follows. Normalization of each sample was performed by random selection of 1 million high-quality reads, each carrying a distinct molecular identifier. Instead of being binned into consensus sequences, reads with shared molecular identifiers were discarded. MiTCR, with a Q25 quality threshold and the strictest error-elimination algorithm, was used for CDR3 identification, clonotype clustering and error correction. A nonparametric unseen species model with Euler transformation was used to estimate lower-bound total TCR beta diversity. TCRdb passed the public sequencing reads through fastp at Q25 and MiXCR, retaining productive beta sequences. Here each entry gathers all rows of one CDR3 protein and keeps the most common genes and DNA. V and J calls and clone size were set by TCRdb, not the authors. The sample table holds 1.5 million to 1.9 million distinct CDR3 sequences, of which roughly 43% were seen once. Roughly 3.7% of the sample goes to the ten largest clones.

Specimen: blood. The source is a woman younger than 35 in good health. Here the chain combines TRBV6-5 and TRBJ2-7; a stretch of 7 junction bases matches TRBD1. CDR3 region: CASSSAPGQSYEQYF. The DNA sequence is as follows: TGTGCCAGCAGTTCCGCCCCGGGACAGTCCTACGAGCAGTACTTC.